This T cell receptor (beta chain) was found in a study of shared clonotypes between healthy human individuals. Assay execution took place at the deep level. The method was immunoSEQ multiplex PCR; TCRdb's version includes in-frame clones alone and lacks a portion of them. The sample shows roughly 2,300,000 clones, roughly 90% of them seen only once. V trimming: 10 bases; J trimming: 6 bases; junction bases outside the gene matches: 11. Germline CDR1 ENHRY, CDR2 SYGVKD. The CDR3 covers 16 residues. The rearrangement links TRBV10-3 to TRBJ2-1, with 14 bases matching TRBD2. This sequence originates from a man between 18 and 35 years old in good health. Some clones in this sample may be carry-over from other donors' samples. The sequenced sample consisted of naive CD4+ T cells from PBMCs. Subset given: CD45RA+ positively selected. This CDR3 is CATLPGLAGVGNEQFF. CDR3 DNA sequence: TGTGCCACCCTGCCGGGACTAGCGGGAGTAGGCAATGAGCAGTTCTTC.